This TCR beta chain was captured by sequencing in a study of cytomegalovirus exposure and HLA in healthy donors. The V gene lost 0 bases and the J gene lost 1 base, with 6 bases spanning the gap. Germline CDR1 is SGHTA and CDR2 is FQGNSA. The CDR3 runs 14 residues. General study results and limits: There were reportedly fewer N-insertions in an Asian-associated ancestry cluster than the approximately 670-donor mean, in a later analysis. An assumption of roughly uniform sequencing depth across donors underlay the presence/absence analyses.

On this clone: Its target is not known.

Vbeta (60) and Jbeta (13) primers were used in the PCR. Using immunoSEQ multiplex PCR, the repertoire was profiled, and TCRdb retains in-frame clones only, with some absent. The table has about 110,000 clones, about 76% seen once. This TCR was sampled from a woman under 40 in good health and CMV-seronegative. The chain links TRBV7-2 to TRBJ2-5; perhaps TRBD1 as D (5 bases). Sequenced: PBMCs. CDR3 residues: CASSLAQAQETQYF. CDR3 coding DNA: TGTGCCAGCAGCTTAGCACAGGCCCAAGAGACCCAGTACTTC.